The clone carrying this TCR beta chain was counted only a few times. Its cognate antigen is unknown. Alongside a J-beta primer mix, a sample-barcoded 5' primer served in a second PCR lasting 7 to 11 cycles. The template-switch adaptor, which had 12 random nucleotides, put a tag on each cDNA molecule. Any given sample supplied a minimum of 2.5 million CDR3-containing paired-end reads. One entry per CDR3 protein results from TCRdb running MiXCR on the 5' RACE reads. The data hold around 1,500,000 distinct CDR3 sequences, with roughly 30% observed a single time. Germline V CDR1 and CDR2: SGHTA, FQGNSA. The ends were cut back, 3 bases at V and 5 bases at J, with 11 bases in the middle. This CDR3 is 13 amino acids long. This specimen belongs to a study of blood T cells in healthy people across ages. The donors, all healthy, were Caucasians living in Russia, aged roughly 6 to 95. The study, taken as a whole, reports: In the absence of known donor CMV status, changes in expanded clonotypes were possibly confounded.

J is TRBJ2-7 and V is TRBV7-2; D is unresolved. The sample was blood. This clonotype was sampled from a woman aged 25 to 45 in good health. In DNA, the CDR3 is TGTGCCAGCAGCTTCGGGCGGCAAAACGAGCAGTACTTC. This codes for CASSFGRQNEQYF.